One sample yielded the 18 T cell receptor beta chains listed below, sequenced in a study of CD8 T cells in ankylosing spondylitis. TCRdb independently ran MiXCR on the 5' RACE reads; one entry per CDR3 protein. The table shows 250,000 to 350,000 distinct CDR3 sequences, with 20% occurring only once. The sample taken for sequencing was blood, either unsorted or a sorted T cell fraction (not recorded which). The source of these receptors is a male donor with ankylosing spondylitis or in good health (not recorded which).

The V and J genes are TRBV20-1 and TRBJ2-1, with D hard to call. V was shortened by 0 bases and J by 2 bases, with 8 bases between the two germline ends. Germline V lookup: CDR1 DFQATT, CDR2 SNEGSKA (reference sequence). This CDR3 is 14 amino acids long. In DNA, the CDR3 is TGCAGTGCTAGAGATCAAGTAACCTACAATGAGCAGTTCTTC. Protein: CSARDQVTYNEQFF.

To note about this clonotype: One end of the junction does not line up with germline, which may come from a read error. The genes are TRBV7-9 and TRBJ2-3; possibly TRBD1 or TRBD2 for D (6 bases each). Germline CDR1 reads SEHNR; CDR2 reads FQNEAQ (reference sequence). The CDR3 covers 15 residues. CDR3 amino acids: CASSAGTTSTATQYF. The CDR3 DNA reads as TGTGCCAGCAGCGCCGGGACAACTAGCACAGCTACGCAGTATTTT.

This clonotype was seen many times. This rearrangement joins TRBV6-1 to TRBJ1-1; perhaps TRBD1 as D (5 bases). This CDR3 is built from 14 residues. V dropped 8 bases and J dropped 3 bases, with 16 bases sitting between them. Germline assignment: CDR1 MNHNS and CDR2 SASEGT. CDR3 coding DNA: TGTGCCAGCCTCTTTTTGGGGCGGGACACTGAAGCTTTCTTT. Its translation is CASLFLGRDTEAFF.

This clonotype showed up just once. At one end, the junction sequence differs from germline, possibly due to a read error. The chain couples TRBV28 to TRBJ1-1, with D tentatively TRBD1 (5 bases). The V gene's germline CDR1 is MDHEN and CDR2 SYDVKM. This CDR3 is built from 14 residues. The CDR3 DNA sequence: TGTGCCAGCAGCCTCGACCCGGGGCGGACTGGAGCTTTCTTT. This translates into CASSLDPGRTGAFF.

This clonotype has only a few counts. The rearrangement links TRBV6-2 or TRBV6-3 to TRBJ2-1, with 8 positions matching TRBD2. Germline V gene lookup returns CDR1 MNHEY and CDR2 SVGEGT. This CDR3 has 15 residues. The V and J ends lost 4 bases and 6 bases, in that order; junction bases with no gene match: 8. The CDR3 spells CASSLGTSGLNEQFF. The CDR3 nucleotides read TGTGCCAGCAGTTTGGGGACTAGTGGCCTCAATGAGCAGTTCTTC.

The rearrangement links TRBV20-1 to TRBJ2-1; TRBD2 matches at 9 bases. CDR3 length: 14 amino acids. Germline values: CDR1 DFQATT, CDR2 SNEGSKA (reference sequence). Losses at the gene ends were 6 bases for V and 10 bases for J; bases not matched to a gene: 13. Written as DNA, the CDR3 is TGCAGTGCCGCTCGGGGTAGCGGGGGCGGGGAGCAGTTCTTC. Encoded protein: CSAARGSGGGEQFF.

This clonotype came up a few times. This chain connects TRBV12-3 or TRBV12-4 to TRBJ1-2, with 7 bases matching TRBD1. This CDR3 is 13 amino acids long. The trim removed 6 bases at V and 4 bases at J, leaving 5 bases unmatched. This chain's CDR3 is CASRSTGFYGYTF. CDR3 bases: TGTGCCAGCAGGTCGACAGGGTTCTATGGCTACACCTTC.

As for this clonotype: Germline is not matched at one junction end, which may reflect a read error. V usage is TRBV12-3 or TRBV12-4 and J usage is TRBJ2-3, with 7 bases that match TRBD2. CDR3 length: 16 amino acids. Here the CDR3 DNA reads TGTGCCAGCAGTTTATGGGGAGCGGGGAACACAGATACTCAGTATTTT. Its protein is CASSLWGAGNTDTQYF.

The J gene is TRBJ2-4, the V gene TRBV5-1; no reliable D call. The germline gives CDR1 SGHRS, CDR2 YFSETQ. The CDR3 totals 13 residues. V dropped 10 bases and J dropped 0 bases, with 11 bases sitting between them. The CDR3 reads CALGRSAKNIQYF. The CDR3, as DNA: TGCGCCTTGGGAAGGTCAGCCAAAAACATTCAGTACTTC.

The J gene is TRBJ2-1, the V gene TRBV5-1, with D possibly being TRBD2 (5 bases). Trimming removed 0 bases from V and 1 base from J, with 11 bases in between. Germline loops: CDR1 SGHRS, CDR2 YFSETQ. The CDR3 totals 16 residues. CDR3 sequence reads: CASSLGGDYSYNEQFF. In nucleotides, the CDR3 is TGCGCCAGCAGCTTGGGTGGAGACTATTCCTACAATGAGCAGTTCTTC.

This clonotype was counted many times. The chain recombines TRBV20-1 with TRBJ1-1; D is unclear. The CDR3 runs 13 residues. Per germline, CDR1 DFQATT and CDR2 SNEGSKA (reference sequence). The V end was cut by 8 bases, the J end by 2 bases, with 15 bases between. The CDR3 sequence is CSLPRGGNTEAFF. The CDR3 DNA follows: TGCAGTCTACCTCGGGGTGGTAACACTGAAGCTTTCTTT.

The chain is built from TRBV28 and TRBJ2-7; D gene ambiguous. The CDR3 loop spans 14 amino acids. Trimming left V 2 bases short and J 5 bases short, with 13 bases between. Germline V gene lookup returns CDR1 MDHEN and CDR2 SYDVKM. The CDR3 DNA sequence: TGTGCCAGCAGTTTAAGATCTCAACGCCACGAGCAGTACGTC. Its protein product is CASSLRSQRHEQYV.

This clonotype occurred a few times. The V call is TRBV30, the J call TRBJ2-4, with 8 bases that match TRBD1. V was clipped by 3 bases and J by 5 bases; unmatched bases: 3. The CDR3 is 13 amino acids. The V gene's germline CDR1 is GTSNPN and CDR2 SVGIG (reference sequence). The CDR3 DNA reads TGTGCCTGGAGAGGCAGGGGGCAAAACATTCAGTACTTC. The encoded protein is CAWRGRGQNIQYF.

The CDR3 reads CASSFPWVAARYEQYV. The CDR3 DNA reads as TGTGCCAGCAGTTTCCCCTGGGTAGCGGCTCGGTACGAGCAGTACGTC. The V and J genes are TRBV28 and TRBJ2-7, with D perhaps matching TRBD2 (6 bases). This CDR3 is 16 amino acids long. Deletions cut 3 bases from V and 4 bases from J, with 19 bases between. Germline V CDR1 and CDR2: MDHEN, SYDVKM.

This clonotype was counted many times. This chain connects TRBV6-5 to TRBJ2-2, with unresolved D. The CDR3 consists of 14 residues. Germline V gene sequence: CDR1 MNHEY, CDR2 SVGAGI. V was cut by 2 bases and J by 3 bases, with 7 bases left in between. CDR3 protein: CASSYLSDTGELFF. CDR3 nucleotides: TGTGCCAGCAGTTACCTGTCCGACACCGGGGAGCTGTTTTTT.

J is TRBJ1-3 and V is TRBV3-1, with D perhaps matching TRBD1 (5 bases). The CDR3 loop spans 15 amino acids. V was shortened by 4 bases and J by 2 bases, with 12 bases between the two germline ends. The V gene's germline CDR1 is LGHDT and CDR2 YNNKEL (reference sequence). CDR3 sequence reads: CASSPKGTAGNTIYF. CDR3 nucleotide sequence: TGTGCCAGCAGCCCTAAGGGGACCGCTGGAAACACCATATATTTT.

This clonotype was detected only a few times. The chain combines TRBV28 with TRBJ2-2; D possibly corresponds to TRBD2 (5 bases). V lost 8 bases to trimming and J lost 0 bases, with 19 bases between them. This CDR3 has 17 residues. Germline CDR1 MDHEN, CDR2 SYDVKM. CDR3 region: CASYPPPGGANTGELFF. Here the CDR3 DNA reads TGTGCCAGCTACCCACCCCCAGGAGGAGCGAACACCGGGGAGCTGTTTTTT. The variable domain in full, completed from reference TRBV28 and TRBJ2-2, reads DVKVTQSSRYLVKRTGEKVFLECVQDMDHENMFWYRQDPGLGLRLIYFSYDVKMKEKGDIPEGYSVSREKKERFSLILESASTNQTSMYLCASYPPPGGANTGELFFGEGSRLTVL.

This clonotype was seen a handful of times. The rearrangement joins TRBV20-1 to TRBJ1-4; TRBD1 matches 9 bases. The CDR3 totals 15 residues. CDR1 and CDR2 (germline): DFQATT, SNEGSKA (reference sequence). J gave up 8 bases and V 0 bases, and 7 bases lay outside the gene matches. DNA of the CDR3: TGCAGTGCTAGAGATGGGACAGGGAGAGGAGAAAAACTGTTTTTT. It is translated as CSARDGTGRGEKLFF.